The clone carrying this T cell receptor beta chain appeared a few times. Its antigen is not identified. The CDR3 loop spans 14 amino acids. Germline trimming cut 5 bases from V and 1 base from J; bases unmatched to any gene: 3. Germline V gene data show CDR1 as SEHNR and CDR2 as FQNEAQ (reference sequence). As every portion of the isolated RNA was reverse transcribed, the sequencing read expressed TCRB transcripts. It was found that naive, central memory and regulatory T cell samples averaged about 3.4 million reads. Here immunoSEQ multiplex PCR was the method, and the copy in TCRdb shows in-frame clones only, minus some. The sample lists approximately 270,000 clones; around 15% were seen once. This sample is drawn from a study of beta chain features in type 1 diabetes. At the level of the study: The study found patients and healthy donors alike in age, gender and cell yields.

Study-level results: Significant though moderate, a shortening of TCRB CDR3s appeared in all four CD4+ subsets of Type 1 diabetes patients. In type 1 diabetes patients, VDJ junctions had fewer insertions; deletions at these junctions were more frequent.

Populations obtained by sorting all exceeded 95% purity. The clonotype was recovered from a man aged 25-40 years with type 1 diabetes. The chain is built from TRBV7-9 and TRBJ2-3, with 7 bases aligning to TRBD1. The specimen was naive CD4+ T cells from blood. DNA of the CDR3: TGTGCCAGCAGCAGGGACAGCGGCACAGATACGCAGTATTTT. Translated: CASSRDSGTDTQYF. The variable domain in full, with the rest retrieved from reference TRBV7-9 and TRBJ2-3, is DTGVSQNPRHKITKRGQNVTFRCDPISEHNRLYWYRQTLGQGPEFLTYFQNEAQLEKSRLLSDRFSAERPKGSFSTLEIQRTEQGDSAMYLCASSRDSGTDTQYFGPGTRLTVL.